These T cell receptor beta chains were read from a single sample in a study of blood T cell repertoires in COVID-19. Method: immunoSEQ multiplex PCR; TCRdb's copy keeps in-frame clones and lacks some. Here the sample spans roughly 200,000 clones, about 81% being singletons. The sequenced sample was peripheral blood. These receptors originate from a woman of 80 years or more with COVID-19, enrolled during active disease. Each CDR3 is given without its conserved first and last residue.

V: TRBV5-8; J: TRBJ2-1; CDR3: ASSSGTSLGVYNEQF
V: TRBV11-2; J: TRBJ2-1; CDR3: ASSLPGAGSNEQF
V: TRBV24-1; J: TRBJ2-1; CDR3: ATSDRTVNEQF
V: TRBV18; J: TRBJ2-5; CDR3: ASSPGQQETQY
V: TRBV18; J: TRBJ2-5; CDR3: ASSPSQETQY
V: TRBV7-2; J: TRBJ1-5; CDR3: ASSWGQGMGQPQH
V: TRBV7-9; J: TRBJ2-1; CDR3: ASSFSGRDPNEQF
V: TRBV5-1; J: TRBJ2-3; CDR3: ASSIQVGTDTQY
V: TRBV3-1/TRBV3-2; J: TRBJ2-1; CDR3: ASSQGLASSYNEQF
V: TRBV6-5; J: TRBJ2-5; CDR3: ASRPIGGAQETQY
V: TRBV11-2; J: TRBJ2-7; CDR3: ASSFQGGNEQY
V: TRBV6-5; J: TRBJ2-2; CDR3: ASSYGQGYGGELF
V: TRBV28; J: TRBJ2-7; CDR3: ASSSPGTGGFTYEQY
V: TRBV18; J: TRBJ1-1; CDR3: ASSPRQGATEAF
V: TRBV6-2/TRBV6-3; J: TRBJ2-5; CDR3: ASSYPLERGYQETQY
V: TRBV19; J: TRBJ2-2; CDR3: ASSIRRTGELF
V: TRBV6-2/TRBV6-3; J: TRBJ2-7; CDR3: ASSYQGQGHEQY
V: TRBV2; J: TRBJ1-4; CDR3: ASSDAALDEKLF
V: TRBV7-9; J: TRBJ1-2; CDR3: ASSSWDRTQIYGYT
V: TRBV6-6; J: TRBJ1-2; CDR3: ATGRQGFYGYT
V: TRBV6-1; J: TRBJ2-3; CDR3: ASSEARASGGSTDTQY
V: TRBV5-1; J: TRBJ1-4; CDR3: ASSATGLELF
V: TRBV2; J: TRBJ1-2; CDR3: ASSEGGTGGADYGYT
V: TRBV6-1; J: TRBJ2-7; CDR3: ASSESAGLAVSSYEQY
V: TRBV13; J: TRBJ2-1; CDR3: ASSYKYNEQF
V: TRBV13; J: TRBJ2-7; CDR3: ASSLVSSGAYEQY
V: TRBV5-1; J: TRBJ2-1; CDR3: ASSLGASGRYNEQF
V: TRBV4-1; J: TRBJ1-6; CDR3: ASSHPRQLINSPLH
V: TRBV7-9; J: TRBJ2-1; CDR3: ASSSRDRGF
V: TRBV4-2; J: TRBJ1-1; CDR3: ASSRDMMYMNTEAF
V: TRBV29-1; J: TRBJ1-5; CDR3: SAGQGFNQPQH
V: TRBV19; J: TRBJ2-5; CDR3: ASSIGQVPGETQY
V: TRBV28; J: TRBJ2-2; CDR3: ASSPNPTNTGELF
V: TRBV9; J: TRBJ1-1; CDR3: ASSESPDRGRAEAF
V: TRBV18; J: TRBJ2-5; CDR3: ASSPTGGGETQY
V: TRBV5-4; J: TRBJ1-2; CDR3: ASSSRSSLDNYGYT
V: TRBV7-2; J: TRBJ2-7; CDR3: ASSLQTGGGFTSSYEQY
V: TRBV6-1; J: TRBJ1-2; CDR3: ASSEAGQGDYGYT
V: TRBV30; J: TRBJ1-2; CDR3: AWSSTGGYGYT
V: TRBV19; J: TRBJ1-2; CDR3: ASSRQRQGLAYGYT
V: TRBV3-1/TRBV3-2; J: TRBJ2-7; CDR3: ASSRTGSSYEQY
V: TRBV19; J: TRBJ2-1; CDR3: ASSISPTSPNYNEQF
V: TRBV4-2; J: TRBJ2-1; CDR3: ASSQGTSGVYNEQF
V: TRBV5-1; J: TRBJ2-3; CDR3: ASSPSSGGDTQY
V: TRBV18; J: TRBJ2-7; CDR3: ASSPPPGLAGAYEQY